Listed below are T cell receptor beta chains from one sample, sequenced in a study of post-analysis software for immune sequencing data. TCRdb processed the PCR reads anew with MiXCR; each CDR3 protein has one entry. Of 750,000 to 950,000 distinct CDR3 sequences in the sample, just over 45% are singletons; the top ten hold around 4.7%. The sequenced material came from blood. Receptors were obtained from a girl aged 10 to 17 with multiple sclerosis. Both conserved end residues are trimmed from each CDR3. The D gene is left open where the match is weak.

v_gene: TRBV5-1; d_gene: .; j_gene: TRBJ2-2; CDR3aa: ASSLDGPNTGELF
v_gene: TRBV29-1; d_gene: TRBD2; j_gene: TRBJ2-7; CDR3aa: SVETSGYEQY
v_gene: TRBV6-6; d_gene: TRBD1; j_gene: TRBJ1-2; CDR3aa: ASSPDRDWGYT
v_gene: TRBV7-8; d_gene: TRBD1; j_gene: TRBJ2-3; CDR3aa: ASSIRRDRRNTQY
v_gene: TRBV5-1; d_gene: .; j_gene: TRBJ2-6; CDR3aa: ASSLDDPGTRSSGANVLT
v_gene: TRBV6-6; d_gene: .; j_gene: TRBJ2-4; CDR3aa: ASTPETSSREY
v_gene: TRBV10-1; d_gene: .; j_gene: TRBJ2-7; CDR3aa: ASKRGGQPSECTSYEQY
v_gene: TRBV7-2; d_gene: TRBD2; j_gene: TRBJ2-7; CDR3aa: ASSPQTSVYEQY
v_gene: TRBV7-9; d_gene: .; j_gene: TRBJ2-5; CDR3aa: ASSSDGGGETQY
v_gene: TRBV29-1; d_gene: TRBD2; j_gene: TRBJ2-3; CDR3aa: SVDILAGEHTDTQY
v_gene: TRBV20-1; d_gene: .; j_gene: TRBJ2-3; CDR3aa: SARVVGTQY
v_gene: TRBV20-1; d_gene: TRBD2; j_gene: TRBJ2-3; CDR3aa: SAYTSGLAGLDTQY
v_gene: TRBV12-3/TRBV12-4; d_gene: TRBD1; j_gene: TRBJ2-7; CDR3aa: ASTSDRDYEQY
v_gene: TRBV12-3/TRBV12-4; d_gene: .; j_gene: TRBJ1-1; CDR3aa: ASSLVGAVTEAF
v_gene: TRBV10-2; d_gene: .; j_gene: TRBJ1-6; CDR3aa: ASSARLGENSPLH
v_gene: TRBV20-1; d_gene: .; j_gene: TRBJ2-3; CDR3aa: SASGHVVTDTQY
v_gene: TRBV12-3/TRBV12-4; d_gene: .; j_gene: TRBJ1-1; CDR3aa: ASSFKGGTEAF
v_gene: TRBV7-9; d_gene: .; j_gene: TRBJ2-3; CDR3aa: ASSLPRPVDTQY
v_gene: TRBV6-5; d_gene: .; j_gene: TRBJ1-1; CDR3aa: ASRRSETEAF
v_gene: TRBV7-2; d_gene: .; j_gene: TRBJ2-1; CDR3aa: ASSLYEEQF
v_gene: TRBV4-3; d_gene: .; j_gene: TRBJ2-3; CDR3aa: ASSQDQRQSTDTQY
v_gene: TRBV29-1; d_gene: .; j_gene: TRBJ2-7; CDR3aa: SVEDSSYERY
v_gene: TRBV5-1; d_gene: .; j_gene: TRBJ2-3; CDR3aa: ASSFRDTTDTQY
v_gene: TRBV10-1; d_gene: .; j_gene: TRBJ1-5; CDR3aa: ASLVQSWPQH
v_gene: TRBV6-6; d_gene: TRBD2; j_gene: TRBJ2-3; CDR3aa: AVNRRGADTQY
v_gene: TRBV27; d_gene: TRBD2; j_gene: TRBJ2-1; CDR3aa: ASSLSPPGRAGGVNEQF
v_gene: TRBV20-1; d_gene: .; j_gene: TRBJ2-5; CDR3aa: SARGGGGAGQETQY
v_gene: TRBV28; d_gene: .; j_gene: TRBJ2-1; CDR3aa: ASSLWIYRNPYSYNEQF
v_gene: TRBV28; d_gene: .; j_gene: TRBJ2-1; CDR3aa: ASSLLLRGSYNEQF
v_gene: TRBV12-3/TRBV12-4; d_gene: .; j_gene: TRBJ2-3; CDR3aa: ASSLTALSTDTQY
v_gene: TRBV11-3; d_gene: .; j_gene: TRBJ2-3; CDR3aa: ASSSGDPYDTQY
v_gene: TRBV2; d_gene: TRBD1; j_gene: TRBJ2-7; CDR3aa: ASSQDRASYEQY
v_gene: TRBV4-1; d_gene: .; j_gene: TRBJ2-3; CDR3aa: ASSQSGTPTDTQY
v_gene: TRBV7-2; d_gene: TRBD2; j_gene: TRBJ2-1; CDR3aa: ASSLIRGVLLQF
v_gene: TRBV29-1; d_gene: TRBD2; j_gene: TRBJ2-5; CDR3aa: SVEGIAGFYNEQY
v_gene: TRBV2; d_gene: TRBD1; j_gene: TRBJ2-5; CDR3aa: ASSVTGEEQY
v_gene: TRBV12-3/TRBV12-4; d_gene: TRBD2; j_gene: TRBJ2-2; CDR3aa: ASSARGGGGAELF
v_gene: TRBV5-1; d_gene: TRBD2; j_gene: TRBJ2-3; CDR3aa: ASSFELAGGPDTQY
v_gene: TRBV29-1; d_gene: TRBD2; j_gene: TRBJ2-7; CDR3aa: SVVLVERGYEQY
v_gene: TRBV6-5; d_gene: TRBD2; j_gene: TRBJ2-7; CDR3aa: ASRPSGLDTYEQY
v_gene: TRBV20-1; d_gene: TRBD1; j_gene: TRBJ1-5; CDR3aa: SAWTGTGDFHSNQPQH
v_gene: TRBV29-1; d_gene: .; j_gene: TRBJ2-7; CDR3aa: SGENSAYEQY
v_gene: TRBV15; d_gene: .; j_gene: TRBJ1-5; CDR3aa: ATSRDLTLGGFWQPQH
v_gene: TRBV20-1; d_gene: TRBD2; j_gene: TRBJ2-5; CDR3aa: SASRTSGTETQY
v_gene: TRBV7-2; d_gene: TRBD2; j_gene: TRBJ2-3; CDR3aa: ASSLEASGRDTQY
v_gene: TRBV20-1; d_gene: TRBD2; j_gene: TRBJ2-3; CDR3aa: SARKVLAATDTQY